This entry lists 30 T cell receptor beta chains sequenced from one sample in a study of blood T cell repertoires in COVID-19. TCRdb's table, derived via immunoSEQ multiplex PCR, lists solely in-frame clones and lacks some. The repertoire includes over 80,000 clones, more than 70% of them detected once, and around 3% sits in the top ten. The sequencing input was peripheral blood. Receptors originate from a woman aged 80 or older with acute or convalescent COVID-19.

This clone was seen a single time. This sequence joins TRBV6-5 and TRBJ2-3, with 12 bases aligning to TRBD2. V shed 7 bases, J shed 6 bases, and the junction held 8 bases outside the gene matches. Germline CDR1 MNHEY, CDR2 SVGAGI. The CDR3 contains 15 residues. In DNA form, the CDR3 reads TGTGCCAGCACCCCACTAGCGGGAGGTACGGATACGCAGTATTTT. It is translated as CASTPLAGGTDTQYF.

This clone has a handful of counts. The chain links TRBV27 to TRBJ1-6, with a weak D call TRBD1 (5 bases). The germline gives CDR1 MNHEY, CDR2 SMNVEV (reference sequence). Trimming took 5 bases from V and 7 from J, leaving 9 bases between them. The CDR3 sequence is 13 residues long. The CDR3 nucleotides read TGTGCCAGCAGTATTAGACAGAATTCACCCCTCCACTTT. Its protein product is CASSIRQNSPLHF.

This chain connects TRBV18 to TRBJ2-5; D gene ambiguous. The V end was cut by 1 base, the J end by 2 bases, with 23 bases between. The CDR3 is made up of 19 amino acids. Germline values: CDR1 KGHSH, CDR2 LQKENI. The CDR3 region has the DNA TGTGCCAGCTCACCACTTACCTCGGGTAGGAGTGGTGGACAAGAGACCCAGTACTTC. This translates into CASSPLTSGRSGGQETQYF.

As concerns this clone: The same CDR3 also results from other DNA sequences found in this sample. V gene TRBV7-3 combines with J gene TRBJ1-1; possibly TRBD1 for D (5 bases). The ends were cut back, 1 base at V and 1 base at J, with 10 bases in the middle. Germline-derived CDR1 and CDR2 are SGHTA and FQGTGA. The CDR3 totals 15 residues. CDR3 nucleotide sequence: TGTGCCAGCAGCTTAAGTCCGGGGGAGAACACTGAAGCTTTCTTT. Encoded protein: CASSLSPGENTEAFF.

This chain connects TRBV29-1 to TRBJ2-5; weak D call: TRBD2 (5 bases). The CDR3 is 14 residues long. Trimming removed 2 bases at V and 5 bases at J, with 15 bases between. Looked up from germline, CDR1 is SQVTM and CDR2 is ANQGSEA. The CDR3 loop is CSVEKDRGSETQYF. CDR3 DNA: TGCAGCGTTGAAAAAGACCGGGGATCTGAGACCCAGTACTTC.

This sequence joins TRBV27 and TRBJ2-1; 7 positions match TRBD2. With 3 bases clipped from V and 2 bases from J, the junction kept 4 bases outside the gene matches. The CDR3 runs 15 residues. Germline assignment: CDR1 MNHEY and CDR2 SMNVEV (reference sequence). CDR3 DNA: TGTGCCAGCAGTTTTCGCGGGGGTACCTACAATGAGCAGTTCTTC. This translates into CASSFRGGTYNEQFF.

This rearrangement joins TRBV6-6 to TRBJ1-2; 9 nucleotides match TRBD1. The V gene's germline CDR1 is MNHNY and CDR2 SVGAGI (reference sequence). CDR3 size: 15 residues. With 2 bases clipped from V and 2 bases from J, the junction kept 3 bases outside the gene matches. The chain's CDR3 is CASSYPGTGNYGYTF. In DNA, the CDR3 is TGTGCCAGCAGTTACCCCGGGACAGGGAACTATGGCTACACCTTC.

A few counts support this clone. This chain connects TRBV5-1 to TRBJ1-2, with TRBD1 as a possible D gene (5 bases). The V gene's germline CDR1 is SGHRS and CDR2 YFSETQ. The CDR3 is 17 amino acids. The germline V and J ends were trimmed by 0 bases and 0 bases, with 15 bases remaining between them. This chain's CDR3 is CASSLAGQQRANYGYTF. As DNA, the CDR3 is TGCGCCAGCAGCTTGGCAGGGCAACAGCGAGCTAACTATGGCTACACCTTC.

The chain has TRBV5-1 and TRBJ1-2; tentative D call: TRBD1 (6 bases). The CDR3 runs to 15 residues. Germline CDR1 reads SGHRS; CDR2 reads YFSETQ. Trimming pared 4 bases from V and 2 bases from J, leaving 15 bases between. The CDR3 sequence is CASSPLDSLNYGYTF. In DNA, the CDR3 is TGCGCCAGCAGCCCGCTGGACAGCCTAAACTATGGCTACACCTTC.

The chain carries TRBV7-2 and TRBJ1-6, with D tentatively TRBD1 (6 bases). CDR1 and CDR2 from the germline V gene are SGHTA and FQGNSA. The CDR3 length is 15 residues. V was shortened by 5 bases and J by 7 bases, with 15 bases between the two germline ends. The CDR3 region has the DNA TGTGCCAGCAGCCACATGGGGGGGCAGAATTCACCCCTCCACTTT. Its translation: CASSHMGGQNSPLHF.

This rearrangement joins TRBV16 to TRBJ2-5; maybe TRBD2 (7 bases). V lost 0 bases and J 2 bases, leaving 19 bases between the germline ends. CDR1 and CDR2 from the germline V gene are KGHSY and FQNENV. The CDR3 is made up of 18 amino acids. The CDR3 sequence: CASSQSVMRGPQQETQYF. The CDR3, as DNA: TGTGCCAGCAGCCAATCGGTTATGCGGGGGCCTCAACAAGAGACCCAGTACTTC.

This clone came up once. J is TRBJ1-1 and V is TRBV19; TRBD1 aligns across 10 bases. Losses at the gene ends were 4 bases for V and 5 bases for J; bases not matched to a gene: 7. The CDR3 has 15 residues. Germline V gives CDR1 LNHDA, CDR2 SQIVND (reference sequence). The CDR3 spells CASSTRDRGGTEAFF. The CDR3 DNA follows: TGTGCCAGTAGTACCCGGGACAGGGGTGGGACTGAAGCTTTCTTT.

The chain recombines TRBV5-4 with TRBJ2-3, with TRBD2 identical over 9 bases. Germline loops: CDR1 SGHNT, CDR2 YYREEE (reference sequence). Germline trimming cut 0 bases from V and 4 bases from J; bases unmatched to any gene: 6. The CDR3 is 16 amino acids. The CDR3: CASSLGGLAGSDTQYF. The CDR3 nucleotides are TGTGCCAGCAGCTTGGGAGGGCTAGCGGGGTCAGATACGCAGTATTTT. Together with reference TRBV5-4 and TRBJ2-3, the CDR3 gives the full variable domain: ETGVTQSPTHLIKTRGQQVTLRCSSQSGHNTVSWYQQALGQGPQFIFQYYREEENGRGNFPPRFSGLQFPNYSSELNVNALELDDSALYLCASSLGGLAGSDTQYFGPGTRLTVL.

The V and J genes are TRBV7-9 and TRBJ1-2, with 8 nucleotides matching TRBD1. This CDR3 has 16 amino acids. Germline-derived CDR1 and CDR2 are SEHNR and FQNEAQ (reference sequence). Trimming took 5 bases from V and 6 from J; bases not matched to a gene: 14. CDR3 in amino acids: CASSNKGWTGTNGYTF. The CDR3 coding sequence is TGTGCCAGCAGCAATAAGGGCTGGACAGGGACGAATGGCTACACCTTC.

This clone has more than one count but fewer than ten. This chain connects TRBV9 to TRBJ2-1, with TRBD1 identical over 8 bases. The CDR3 runs 16 residues. Germline lookup yields CDR1 SGDLS and CDR2 YYNGEE. The trim removed 4 bases at V and 6 bases at J, leaving 12 bases unmatched. CDR3 amino acids: CASSIGQGLRTNEQFF. CDR3 DNA: TGTGCCAGCAGCATCGGACAGGGCCTTAGAACCAATGAGCAGTTCTTC.

The chain recombines TRBV6-5 with TRBJ1-3; D may be TRBD1 (6 bases). Germline V gives CDR1 MNHEY, CDR2 SVGAGI. The CDR3 is 15 amino acids. Trimming pared 6 bases from V and 0 bases from J, leaving 12 bases between. The CDR3 sequence: CASSWTALSGNTIYF. The CDR3, as DNA: TGTGCCAGCAGCTGGACAGCGCTCTCTGGAAACACCATATATTTT.

This clone was seen just once. The J gene is TRBJ1-1, the V gene TRBV7-6; D remains unclear. The V gene lost 2 bases and the J gene lost 0 bases, with 4 bases spanning the gap. The CDR3 runs to 13 residues. Germline CDR1 and CDR2: SGHVS and FNYEAQ. CDR3 DNA: TGTGCCAGCAGCTTATCGGTGAACACTGAAGCTTTCTTT. Translating it yields CASSLSVNTEAFF.

This clone was observed a handful of times. V is TRBV6-6 and J is TRBJ2-7; D may be TRBD1 (6 bases). V dropped 5 bases and J dropped 3 bases, with 17 bases sitting between them. The germline CDR1 and CDR2 sequences are MNHNY and SVGAGI (reference sequence). The CDR3 runs 15 residues. The chain's CDR3 is CASSKLETGNYEQYF. As DNA, the CDR3 is TGTGCCAGCAGTAAACTTGAGACAGGTAACTACGAGCAGTACTTC.

The genes are TRBV29-1 and TRBJ2-5; 10 nucleotides align to TRBD2. The CDR3 has 11 amino acids. Germline CDR1 and CDR2: SQVTM and ANQGSEA. The CDR3 nucleotides are TGCAGTAGCGGGGGGCAAGAGACCCAGTACTTC. This gives the protein CSSGGQETQYF.

The J gene is TRBJ2-3, the V gene TRBV4-3, with D perhaps matching TRBD1 (6 bases). The CDR3 runs 16 residues. Germline loops: CDR1 LGHNA, CDR2 YSLEER. V was trimmed by 0 bases and J by 3 bases, leaving 13 bases between them. The CDR3 nucleotides read TGCGCCAGCAGCCAAGATCCCAACAGGGTAACAGATACGCAGTATTTT. Amino acid sequence: CASSQDPNRVTDTQYF.

The chain combines TRBV5-1 with TRBJ1-1, with 9 bases aligning to TRBD1. Trimming removed 2 bases from V and 1 base from J; junction bases left unmatched: 6. In germline, CDR1 is SGHRS, CDR2 YFSETQ. The CDR3 spans 16 residues. CDR3 loop: CASSLVDRGWNTEAFF. The CDR3 region has the DNA TGCGCCAGCAGCTTAGTGGACAGGGGATGGAACACTGAAGCTTTCTTT.

This clone was recorded a few times. The CDR3 sequence: CATSRDSQGGYTF. The CDR3 DNA reads as TGTGCCACCAGCAGAGATTCGCAGGGTGGCTACACCTTC. This chain connects TRBV15 to TRBJ1-2; D perhaps matches TRBD1 (5 bases). There are 13 residues in the CDR3. Looked up from germline, CDR1 is LNHNV and CDR2 is YYDKDF (reference sequence). Trimming took 0 bases from V and 7 from J, leaving 9 bases between them.

This chain links TRBV15 with TRBJ1-1, with TRBD1 matching over 7 bases. Germline CDR1 reads LNHNV; CDR2 reads YYDKDF (reference sequence). There are 13 residues in the CDR3. The V segment lost 3 bases and the J segment 7 bases; nucleotides outside the gene matches: 5. The CDR3 DNA follows: TGTGCCACCAGCAGGAACTACAGGGGTGAAGCTTTCTTT. Protein product: CATSRNYRGEAFF.

This clone was seen only once. This sequence joins TRBV2 and TRBJ2-1, with 9 nucleotides matching TRBD2. The ends lost 4 bases at V and 9 bases at J; junction bases unmatched: 7. The CDR3 consists of 14 residues. CDR1 is SNHLY, CDR2 FYNNEI, per germline. The chain's CDR3 is CASSAGLAIGEQFF. CDR3 nucleotide sequence: TGTGCCAGCAGTGCTGGACTAGCGATAGGTGAGCAGTTCTTC.

This chain links TRBV7-2 with TRBJ1-1, with no clear D. V lost 2 bases and J 4 bases, leaving 8 bases between the germline ends. Germline-derived CDR1 and CDR2 are SGHTA and FQGNSA. CDR3 length: 13 residues. Here the CDR3 DNA reads TGTGCCAGCAGCTTATGGGGAGGCACTGAAGCTTTCTTT. Its protein product is CASSLWGGTEAFF.

This clone has only a few counts. The chain couples TRBV7-8 to TRBJ1-4, with TRBD1 identical over 9 bases. CDR1 is SGHVS and CDR2 is FQNEAQ in the germline V gene. The CDR3 covers 16 residues. The V and J ends lost 5 bases and 3 bases, in that order; junction bases with no gene match: 7. CDR3 protein: CASSPRTGAPNEKLFF. CDR3 in DNA: TGTGCCAGCAGCCCACGGACAGGGGCTCCTAATGAAAAACTGTTTTTT.

The gene calls are TRBV27 and TRBJ2-4; D might be TRBD2 (5 bases). The V gene lost 2 bases and the J gene lost 0 bases, with 11 bases spanning the gap. This CDR3 contains 16 residues. CDR1 is MNHEY and CDR2 is SMNVEV in the germline V gene (reference sequence). The CDR3 DNA sequence: TGTGCCAGCAGTTTAGCGGGCCTTCTAGCCAAAAACATTCAGTACTTC. This codes for CASSLAGLLAKNIQYF.

The V and J genes are TRBV29-1 and TRBJ2-1; 7 bases fit TRBD2. The CDR3 has 14 amino acids. CDR1 is SQVTM and CDR2 is ANQGSEA in the germline V gene. V shed 5 bases and J 5 bases; nucleotides not matched to a gene: 9. CDR3 in amino acids: CSVHQPLADNEQFF. The CDR3 DNA reads TGCAGCGTTCACCAGCCCCTAGCGGACAATGAGCAGTTCTTC.

The chain carries TRBV19 and TRBJ1-1; the D gene is possibly TRBD1 (6 bases). The CDR3 is 13 residues long. V gave up 7 bases and J gave up 0 bases, with 9 bases separating them. Germline V lookup: CDR1 LNHDA, CDR2 SQIVND (reference sequence). CDR3 coding DNA: TGTGCCAGTAAAGGACAGATGAACACTGAAGCTTTCTTT. Translated, it gives CASKGQMNTEAFF.

The chain carries TRBV11-2 and TRBJ1-6, with D perhaps TRBD1 (5 bases). Trimming took 0 bases from V and 10 from J, leaving 13 bases between them. This CDR3 has 15 residues. Germline CDR1 and CDR2: SGHAT and FQNNGV. As DNA, the CDR3 is TGTGCCAGCAGCTTAGATCTTGGGGGGTACTCACCCCTCCACTTT. This codes for CASSLDLGGYSPLHF.